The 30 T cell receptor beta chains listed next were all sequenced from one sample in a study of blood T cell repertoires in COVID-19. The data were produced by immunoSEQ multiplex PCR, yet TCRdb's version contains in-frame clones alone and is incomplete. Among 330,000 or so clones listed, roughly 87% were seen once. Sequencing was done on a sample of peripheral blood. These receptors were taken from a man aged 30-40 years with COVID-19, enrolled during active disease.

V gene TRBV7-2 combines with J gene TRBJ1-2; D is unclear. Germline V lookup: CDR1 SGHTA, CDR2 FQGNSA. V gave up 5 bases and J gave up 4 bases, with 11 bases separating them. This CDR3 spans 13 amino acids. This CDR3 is CASSPAGSYGYTF. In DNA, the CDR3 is TGTGCCAGCAGCCCTGCCGGGAGCTATGGCTACACCTTC. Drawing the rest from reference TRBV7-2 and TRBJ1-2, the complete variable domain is GAGVSQSPSNKVTEKGKDVELRCDPISGHTALYWYRQSLGQGLEFLIYFQGNSAPDKSGLPSDRFSAERTGGSVSTLTIQRTQQEDSAVYLCASSPAGSYGYTFGSGTRLTVV.

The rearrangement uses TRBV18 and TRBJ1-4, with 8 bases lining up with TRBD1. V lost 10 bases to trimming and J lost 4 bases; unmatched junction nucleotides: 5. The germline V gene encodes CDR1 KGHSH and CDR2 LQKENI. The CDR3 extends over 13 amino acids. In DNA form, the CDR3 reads TGTGCCACTCAGGGGGCGGATAATGAAAAACTGTTTTTT. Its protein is CATQGADNEKLFF.

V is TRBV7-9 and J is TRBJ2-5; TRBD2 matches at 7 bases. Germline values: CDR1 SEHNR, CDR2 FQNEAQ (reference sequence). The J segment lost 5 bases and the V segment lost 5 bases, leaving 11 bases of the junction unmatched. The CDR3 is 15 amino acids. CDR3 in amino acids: CASSARGGSRETQYF. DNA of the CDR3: TGTGCCAGCAGCGCCCGGGGCGGGAGCCGGGAGACCCAGTACTTC.

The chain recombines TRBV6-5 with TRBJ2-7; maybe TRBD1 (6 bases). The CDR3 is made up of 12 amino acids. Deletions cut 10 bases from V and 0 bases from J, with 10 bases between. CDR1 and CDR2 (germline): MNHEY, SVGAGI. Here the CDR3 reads CATSRGSYEQYF. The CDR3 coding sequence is TGTGCCACCTCCAGGGGCTCCTACGAGCAGTACTTC.

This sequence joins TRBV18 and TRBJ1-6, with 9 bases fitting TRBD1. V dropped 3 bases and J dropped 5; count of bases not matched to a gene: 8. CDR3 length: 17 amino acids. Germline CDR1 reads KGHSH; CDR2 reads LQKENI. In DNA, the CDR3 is TGTGCCAGCTCACCGATGGGGACAGGGAGCAATAATTCACCCCTCCACTTT. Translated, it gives CASSPMGTGSNNSPLHF.

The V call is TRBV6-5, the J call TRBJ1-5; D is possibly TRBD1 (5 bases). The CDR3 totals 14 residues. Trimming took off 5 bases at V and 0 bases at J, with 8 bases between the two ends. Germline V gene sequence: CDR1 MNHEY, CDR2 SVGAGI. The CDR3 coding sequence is TGTGCCAGCAGTACCAGGGTTAGCAATCAGCCCCAGCATTTT. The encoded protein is CASSTRVSNQPQHF.

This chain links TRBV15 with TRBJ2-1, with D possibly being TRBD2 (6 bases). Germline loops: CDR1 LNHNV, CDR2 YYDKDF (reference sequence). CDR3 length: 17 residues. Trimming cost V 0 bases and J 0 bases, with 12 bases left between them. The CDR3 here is CATSRETGETSYNEQFF. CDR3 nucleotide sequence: TGTGCCACCAGCAGAGAAACGGGGGAAACCTCCTACAATGAGCAGTTCTTC.

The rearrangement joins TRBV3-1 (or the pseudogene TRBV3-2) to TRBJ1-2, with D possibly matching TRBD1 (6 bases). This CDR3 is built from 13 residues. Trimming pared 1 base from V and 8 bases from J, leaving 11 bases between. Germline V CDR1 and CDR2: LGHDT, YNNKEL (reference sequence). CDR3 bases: TGTGCCAGCAGCCAAGCAGGGGCTGGAGGCTACACCTTC. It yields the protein CASSQAGAGGYTF.

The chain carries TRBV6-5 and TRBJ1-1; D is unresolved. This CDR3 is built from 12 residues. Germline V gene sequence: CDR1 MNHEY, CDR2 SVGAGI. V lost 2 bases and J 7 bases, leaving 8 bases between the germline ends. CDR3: CASSYPSHEAFF. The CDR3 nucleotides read TGTGCCAGCAGTTACCCATCCCATGAAGCTTTCTTT.

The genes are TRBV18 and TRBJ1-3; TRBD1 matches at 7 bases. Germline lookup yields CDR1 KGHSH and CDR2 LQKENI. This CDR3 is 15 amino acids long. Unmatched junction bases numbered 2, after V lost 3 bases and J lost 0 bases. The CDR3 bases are TGTGCCAGCTCACCCGGACAGGCCTCTGGAAACACCATATATTTT. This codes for CASSPGQASGNTIYF.

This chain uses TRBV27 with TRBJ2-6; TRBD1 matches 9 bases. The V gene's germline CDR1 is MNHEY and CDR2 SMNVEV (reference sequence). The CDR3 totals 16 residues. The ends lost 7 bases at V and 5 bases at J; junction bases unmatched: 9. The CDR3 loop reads CASTLTGTGRANVLTF. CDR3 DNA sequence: TGTGCCAGCACCTTAACCGGGACAGGGAGGGCCAACGTCCTGACTTTC.

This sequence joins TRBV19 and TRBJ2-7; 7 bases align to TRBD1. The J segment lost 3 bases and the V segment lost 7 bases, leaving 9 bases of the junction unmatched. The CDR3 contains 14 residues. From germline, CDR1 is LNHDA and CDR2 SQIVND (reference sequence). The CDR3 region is CASTSTGAHYEQYF. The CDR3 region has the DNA TGTGCCAGTACCAGCACAGGGGCCCACTACGAGCAGTACTTC.

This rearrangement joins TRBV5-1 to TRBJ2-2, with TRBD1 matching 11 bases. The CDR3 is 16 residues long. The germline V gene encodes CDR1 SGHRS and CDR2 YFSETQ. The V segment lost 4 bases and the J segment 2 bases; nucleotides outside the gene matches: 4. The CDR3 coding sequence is TGCGCCAGCAGCCCGGACAGGGGGCTTAACACCGGGGAGCTGTTTTTT. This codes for CASSPDRGLNTGELFF.

CDR3 loop: CASSQVLLRSYGYTF. CDR3 nucleotide sequence: TGTGCCAGCAGCCAGGTCCTGCTACGGAGCTATGGCTACACCTTC. The chain carries TRBV6-2 or TRBV6-3 and TRBJ1-2; no definite D call. From germline, CDR1 is MNHEY and CDR2 SVGEGT. V was clipped by 6 bases and J by 4 bases, with 18 bases between them. CDR3 length: 15 amino acids.

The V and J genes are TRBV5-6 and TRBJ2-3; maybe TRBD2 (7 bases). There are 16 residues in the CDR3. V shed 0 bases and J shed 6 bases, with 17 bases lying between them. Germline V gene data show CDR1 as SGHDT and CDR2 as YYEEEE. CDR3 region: CASSLANRGAGDTQYF. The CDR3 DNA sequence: TGTGCCAGCAGCTTGGCCAATCGGGGGGCAGGGGATACGCAGTATTTT.

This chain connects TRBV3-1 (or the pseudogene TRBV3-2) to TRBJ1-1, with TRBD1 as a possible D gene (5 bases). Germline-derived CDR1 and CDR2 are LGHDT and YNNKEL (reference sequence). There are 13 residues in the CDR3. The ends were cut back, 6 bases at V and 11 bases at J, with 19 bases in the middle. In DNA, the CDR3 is TGTGCCAGCAGACCTGACAGATCTTCGGACGCTTTCTTT. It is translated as CASRPDRSSDAFF.

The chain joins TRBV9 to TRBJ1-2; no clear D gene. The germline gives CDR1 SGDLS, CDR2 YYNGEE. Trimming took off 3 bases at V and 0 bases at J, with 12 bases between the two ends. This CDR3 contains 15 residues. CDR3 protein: CASSGGRGTNYGYTF. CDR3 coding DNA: TGTGCCAGCAGCGGAGGACGGGGAACTAACTATGGCTACACCTTC.

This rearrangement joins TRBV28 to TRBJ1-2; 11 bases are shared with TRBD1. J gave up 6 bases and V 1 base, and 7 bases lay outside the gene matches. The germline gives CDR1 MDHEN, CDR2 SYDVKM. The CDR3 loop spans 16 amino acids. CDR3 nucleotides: TGTGCCAGCAGTTTATCCTCCAGGACAGGGGGCGATGGCTACACCTTC. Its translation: CASSLSSRTGGDGYTF.

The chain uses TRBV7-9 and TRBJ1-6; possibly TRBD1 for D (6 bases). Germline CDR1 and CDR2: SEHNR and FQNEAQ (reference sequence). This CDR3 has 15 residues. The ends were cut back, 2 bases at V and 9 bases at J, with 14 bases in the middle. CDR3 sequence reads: CASSLPAGVRSPLHF. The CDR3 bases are TGTGCCAGCAGCTTACCCGCAGGGGTGCGTTCACCCCTCCACTTT.

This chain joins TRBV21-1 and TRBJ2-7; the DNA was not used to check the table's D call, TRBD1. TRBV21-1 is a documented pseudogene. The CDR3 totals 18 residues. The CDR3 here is CASSKSGPQGPLGGEQYF. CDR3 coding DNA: TGTGCCAGCAGCAAATCGGGTCCGCAGGGGCCCCTAGGGGGAGAGCAGTACTTC.

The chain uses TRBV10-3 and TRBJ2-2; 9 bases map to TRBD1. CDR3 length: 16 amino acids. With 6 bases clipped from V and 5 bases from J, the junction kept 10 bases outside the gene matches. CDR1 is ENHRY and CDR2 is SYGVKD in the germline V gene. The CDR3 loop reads CAISAGQGRPTGELFF. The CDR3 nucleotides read TGTGCCATCAGCGCCGGACAGGGGCGACCAACCGGGGAGCTGTTTTTT.

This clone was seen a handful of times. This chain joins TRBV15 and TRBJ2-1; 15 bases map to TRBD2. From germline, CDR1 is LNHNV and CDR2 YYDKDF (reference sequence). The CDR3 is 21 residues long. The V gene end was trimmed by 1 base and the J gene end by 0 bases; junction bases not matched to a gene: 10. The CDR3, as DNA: TGTGCCACCAGCAGAGCCTATGGACTAGCGGGAGGGCATAGCTCCTACAATGAGCAGTTCTTC. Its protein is CATSRAYGLAGGHSSYNEQFF.

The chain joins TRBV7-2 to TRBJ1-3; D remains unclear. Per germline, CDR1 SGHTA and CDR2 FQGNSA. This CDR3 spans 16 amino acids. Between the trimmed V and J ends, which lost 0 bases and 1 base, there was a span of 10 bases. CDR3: CASSLASRVSGNTIYF. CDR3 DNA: TGTGCCAGCAGCTTAGCATCCCGGGTTTCTGGAAACACCATATATTTT.

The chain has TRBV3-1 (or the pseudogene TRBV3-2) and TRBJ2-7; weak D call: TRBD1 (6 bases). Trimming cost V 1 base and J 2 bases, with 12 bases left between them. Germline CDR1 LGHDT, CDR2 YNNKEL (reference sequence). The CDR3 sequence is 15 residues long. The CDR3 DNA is TGTGCCAGCAGCCAAGGACAGGAAAGGGCCTACGAGCAGTACTTC. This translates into CASSQGQERAYEQYF.

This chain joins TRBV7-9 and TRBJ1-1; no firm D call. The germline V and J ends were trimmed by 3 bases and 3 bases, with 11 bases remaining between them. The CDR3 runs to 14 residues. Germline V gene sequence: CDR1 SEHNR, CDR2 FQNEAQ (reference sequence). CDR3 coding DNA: TGTGCCAGCAGCTTCGAGGGAAGGTACACTGAAGCTTTCTTT. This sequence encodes CASSFEGRYTEAFF. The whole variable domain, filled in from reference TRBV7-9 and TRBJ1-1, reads DTGVSQNPRHKITKRGQNVTFRCDPISEHNRLYWYRQTLGQGPEFLTYFQNEAQLEKSRLLSDRFSAERPKGSFSTLEIQRTEQGDSAMYLCASSFEGRYTEAFFGQGTRLTVV.

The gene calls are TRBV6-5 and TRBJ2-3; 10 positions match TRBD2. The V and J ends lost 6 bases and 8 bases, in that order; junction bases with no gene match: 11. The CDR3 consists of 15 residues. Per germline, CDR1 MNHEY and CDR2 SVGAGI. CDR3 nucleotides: TGTGCCAGCAGGGAGGAGGGACTAGCGTTCGGTACGCAGTATTTT. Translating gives CASREEGLAFGTQYF.

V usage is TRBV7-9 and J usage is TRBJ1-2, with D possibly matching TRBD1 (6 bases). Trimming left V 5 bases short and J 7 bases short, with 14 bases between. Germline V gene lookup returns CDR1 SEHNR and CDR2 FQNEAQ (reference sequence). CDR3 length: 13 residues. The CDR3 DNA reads TGTGCCAGCAGCCTTTACACAGGGTCTGGCTACACCTTC. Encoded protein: CASSLYTGSGYTF.

This CDR3 reads CASSRPQGVNGNTIYF. CDR3 nucleotide sequence: TGTGCCAGTAGTCGACCACAGGGGGTAAATGGAAACACCATATATTTT. The rearrangement links TRBV19 to TRBJ1-3; 8 bases fit TRBD1. With V trimmed by 5 bases and J by 3 bases, 9 bases remained unmatched. CDR3 length: 16 residues. CDR1 and CDR2 from the germline V gene are LNHDA and SQIVND (reference sequence).

The CDR3 DNA follows: TGTGCCAGCCATGTTGGCGGGACAGGGTACAATGAGCAGTTCTTC. Its translation is CASHVGGTGYNEQFF. The chain carries TRBV7-9 and TRBJ2-1, with TRBD1 matching 9 bases. Trimming removed 8 bases from V and 4 bases from J; junction bases left unmatched: 9. The CDR3 covers 15 residues. Germline assignment: CDR1 SEHNR and CDR2 FQNEAQ (reference sequence).

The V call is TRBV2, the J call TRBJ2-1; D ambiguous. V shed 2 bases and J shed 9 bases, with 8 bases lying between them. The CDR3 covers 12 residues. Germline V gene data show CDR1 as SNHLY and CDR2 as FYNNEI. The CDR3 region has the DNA TGTGCCAGCAGTGAAACTGGTGGTGAGCAGTTCTTC. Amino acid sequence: CASSETGGEQFF. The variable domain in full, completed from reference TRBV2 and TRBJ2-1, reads EPEVTQTPSHQVTQMGQEVILRCVPISNHLYFYWYRQILGQKVEFLVSFYNNEISEKSEIFDDQFSVERPDGSNFTLKIRSTKLEDSAMYFCASSETGGEQFFGPGTRLTVL.